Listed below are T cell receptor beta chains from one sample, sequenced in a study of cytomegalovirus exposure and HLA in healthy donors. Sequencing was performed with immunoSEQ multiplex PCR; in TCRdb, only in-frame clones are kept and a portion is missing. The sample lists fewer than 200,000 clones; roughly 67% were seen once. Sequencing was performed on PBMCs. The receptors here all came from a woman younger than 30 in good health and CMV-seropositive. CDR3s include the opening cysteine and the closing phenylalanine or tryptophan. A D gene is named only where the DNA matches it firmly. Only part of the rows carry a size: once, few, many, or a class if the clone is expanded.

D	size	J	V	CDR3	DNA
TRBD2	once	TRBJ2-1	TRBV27	CASSLGLAGGYNEQFF	TGTGCCAGCAGTTTAGGGCTAGCGGGGGGTTACAATGAGCAGTTCTTC
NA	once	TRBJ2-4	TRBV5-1	CASSLSPLSTGSAKNIQYF	TGCGCCAGCAGCTTGTCCCCTCTTTCAACGGGGTCGGCCAAAAACATTCAGTACTTC
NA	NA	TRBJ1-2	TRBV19	CASSIGGNYGYTF	TGTGCCAGTAGTATCGGCGGGAACTATGGCTACACCTTC
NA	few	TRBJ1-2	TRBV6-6	CASSPEGYGYTF	TGTGCCAGCAGTCCAGAGGGCTATGGCTACACCTTC
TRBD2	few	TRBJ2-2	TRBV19	CASNVAGENTGELFF	TGTGCCAGTAACGTGGCGGGGGAAAACACCGGGGAGCTGTTTTTT
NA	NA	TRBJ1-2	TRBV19	CASSMGGDGYTF	TGTGCCAGTAGTATGGGGGGTGATGGCTACACCTTC
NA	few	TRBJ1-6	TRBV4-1	CASSQDQQGRQNSPLHF	TGCGCCAGCAGCCAAGATCAACAGGGAAGGCAAAATTCACCCCTCCACTTT
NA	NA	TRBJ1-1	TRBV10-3	CAIGGANTEAFF	TGTGCCATCGGGGGGGCGAACACTGAAGCTTTCTTT
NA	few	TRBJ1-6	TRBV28	CASSLAGNYNSPLHF	TGTGCCAGCAGTTTAGCAGGGAATTATAATTCACCCCTCCACTTT
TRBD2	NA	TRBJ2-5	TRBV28	CASRKSSGGLQETQYF	TGTGCCAGCCGGAAATCTAGCGGGGGACTCCAAGAGACCCAGTACTTC
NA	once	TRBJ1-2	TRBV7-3	CASSLTFGDSYGYTF	TGTGCCAGCAGCTTAACGTTTGGGGACTCCTATGGCTACACCTTC
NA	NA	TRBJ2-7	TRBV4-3	CASSQDHQDFYEQYF	TGCGCCAGCAGCCAAGATCACCAGGATTTTTACGAGCAGTACTTC
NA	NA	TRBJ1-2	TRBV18	CASSPPPRSNYGYTF	TGTGCCAGCTCACCACCGCCCAGAAGTAACTATGGCTACACCTTC
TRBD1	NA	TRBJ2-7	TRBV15	CATSRAGTGALVQYF	TGTGCCACCAGCAGAGCCGGGACAGGTGCTTTGGTGCAGTACTTC
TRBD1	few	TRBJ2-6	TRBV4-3	CASSHGDSRSGANVLTF	TGCGCCAGCAGCCATGGGGACAGCCGCTCTGGGGCCAACGTCCTGACTTTC
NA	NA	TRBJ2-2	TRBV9	CASSVVRAGTNTGELFF	TGTGCCAGCAGCGTAGTACGGGCGGGGACGAACACCGGGGAGCTGTTTTTT
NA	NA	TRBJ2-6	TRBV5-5	CASSLGGSGANVLTF	TGTGCCAGCAGCTTGGGAGGGTCTGGGGCCAACGTCCTGACTTTC
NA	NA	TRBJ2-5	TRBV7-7	CASSLAPRSGRQQETQYF	TGTGCTAGCAGCTTAGCGCCGCGGAGCGGCCGCCAACAAGAGACCCAGTACTTC
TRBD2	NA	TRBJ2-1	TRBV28	CASSLFPGTSGMEQFF	TGTGCCAGCAGTTTATTCCCCGGGACTAGCGGGATGGAGCAGTTCTTC
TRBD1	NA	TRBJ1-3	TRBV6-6	CASSSRGLSGNTIYF	TGTGCCAGCAGCAGCAGGGGGCTCTCTGGAAACACCATATATTTT
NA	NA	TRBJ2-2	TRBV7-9	CASSSIFKTGFAGELFF	TGTGCCAGCAGCTCAATATTTAAAACCGGGTTTGCCGGGGAGCTGTTTTTT
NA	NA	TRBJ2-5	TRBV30	CAWSFGQFQETQYF	TGTGCCTGGAGCTTCGGACAGTTCCAAGAGACCCAGTACTTC
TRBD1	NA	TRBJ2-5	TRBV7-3	CASSLTGAGETQYF	TGTGCCAGCAGCTTGACAGGGGCTGGGGAGACCCAGTACTTC
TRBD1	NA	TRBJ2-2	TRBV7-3	CASSLKLARQGFRTGELFF	TGTGCCAGCAGCTTAAAGTTGGCGAGACAGGGCTTTCGAACCGGGGAGCTGTTTTTT
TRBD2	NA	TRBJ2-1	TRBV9	CASSGGSGGLYNEQFF	TGTGCCAGCAGCGGGGGGAGCGGGGGCCTTTACAATGAGCAGTTCTTC
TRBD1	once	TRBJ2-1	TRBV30	CAWSAWTGEGSYNEQFF	TGTGCCTGGAGTGCTTGGACAGGCGAGGGGTCCTACAATGAGCAGTTCTTC
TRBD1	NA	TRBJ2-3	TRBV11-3	CASSTGTGSTDTQYF	TGTGCCAGCTCAACCGGGACAGGGAGCACAGATACGCAGTATTTT
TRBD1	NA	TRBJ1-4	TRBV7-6	CASSPGGTNEKLFF	TGTGCCAGCAGCCCAGGGGGCACTAATGAAAAACTGTTTTTT
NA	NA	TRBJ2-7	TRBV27	CASSPLPGNEQYF	TGTGCCAGCAGTCCCCTGCCGGGAAACGAGCAGTACTTC
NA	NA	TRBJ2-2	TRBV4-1	CASSQDRNTGELFF	TGCGCCAGCAGCCAAGACCGGAACACCGGGGAGCTGTTTTTT
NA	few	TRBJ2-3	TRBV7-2	CASSLVLDYSTDTQYF	TGTGCCAGCAGCTTAGTCTTGGACTACAGCACAGATACGCAGTATTTT
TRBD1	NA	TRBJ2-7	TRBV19	CASSLGTAPGYYEQYF	TGTGCCAGTAGTTTAGGGACAGCCCCAGGGTACTACGAGCAGTACTTC
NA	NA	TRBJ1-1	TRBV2	CASSEALLGGEAFF	TGTGCCAGCAGTGAAGCGCTGTTGGGGGGGGAAGCTTTCTTT
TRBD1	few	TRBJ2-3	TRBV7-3	CASSSRGSTDTQYF	TGTGCCAGCAGCTCCAGGGGGTCCACAGATACGCAGTATTTT
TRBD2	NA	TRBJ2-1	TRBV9	CASSPGLAGSGEQFF	TGTGCCAGCAGCCCCGGACTAGCGGGGTCAGGAGAGCAGTTCTTC
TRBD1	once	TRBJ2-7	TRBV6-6	CASRVTRTGDEQYF	TGTGCCAGCAGAGTTACCCGGACAGGGGACGAGCAGTACTTC
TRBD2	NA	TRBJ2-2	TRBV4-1	CASSPLAGGDSGELFF	TGCGCCAGCAGCCCACTAGCGGGGGGGGATAGCGGGGAGCTGTTTTTT
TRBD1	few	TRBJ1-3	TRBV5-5	CASSLGRQGHSGNTIYF	TGTGCCAGCAGCTTGGGCCGACAGGGACACTCTGGAAACACCATATATTTT
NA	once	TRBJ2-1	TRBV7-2	CASSLVASYNEQFF	TGTGCCAGCAGCTTAGTAGCCTCCTACAATGAGCAGTTCTTC
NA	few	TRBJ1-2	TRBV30	CAWILQSNYGYTF	TGTGCCTGGATTTTACAGTCTAACTATGGCTACACCTTC
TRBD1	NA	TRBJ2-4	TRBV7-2	CVSSFADRGFENIQYF	TGTGTCAGCAGCTTCGCGGACAGGGGCTTCGAAAACATTCAGTACTTC
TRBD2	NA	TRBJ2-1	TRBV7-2	CASSRVGGGAGYEQFF	TGTGCCAGCAGCCGAGTAGGCGGGGGGGCTGGGTATGAGCAGTTCTTC
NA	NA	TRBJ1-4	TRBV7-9	CASSLQGNEKLFF	TGTGCCAGCAGCTTACAGGGAAATGAAAAACTGTTTTTT
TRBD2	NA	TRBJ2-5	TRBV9	CASSDLAGGQETQYF	TGTGCCAGCAGCGATCTAGCGGGGGGACAAGAGACCCAGTACTTC
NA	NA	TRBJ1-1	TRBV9	CASSVEPVMNTEAFF	TGTGCCAGCAGCGTGGAGCCGGTCATGAACACTGAAGCTTTCTTT
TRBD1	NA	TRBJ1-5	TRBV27	CASSPSGTGENQPQHF	TGTGCCAGCAGTCCTTCCGGGACAGGGGAGAATCAGCCCCAGCATTTT
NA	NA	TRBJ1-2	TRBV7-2	CASSGQSNYYGYTF	TGTGCCAGCAGCGGACAGTCTAACTACTATGGCTACACCTTC
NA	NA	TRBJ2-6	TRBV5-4	CASSRQSGESGANVLTF	TGTGCCAGCAGCCGTCAATCAGGGGAATCTGGGGCCAACGTCCTGACTTTC
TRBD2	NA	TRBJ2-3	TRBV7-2	CASSPSGTSGGAAQYF	TGTGCCAGCAGCCCGTCCGGGACTAGCGGGGGGGCTGCGCAGTATTTT
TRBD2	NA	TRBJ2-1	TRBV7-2	CASSLLASGDLLNNEQFF	TGTGCCAGCAGCTTATTGGCTAGCGGGGACCTACTGAACAATGAGCAGTTCTTC
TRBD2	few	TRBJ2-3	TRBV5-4	CASRNGLAGTTDTQYF	TGTGCCAGCAGAAATGGACTAGCGGGGACCACAGATACGCAGTATTTT
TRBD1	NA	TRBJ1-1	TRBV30	CAWSVGTGNTEAFF	TGTGCCTGGAGTGTAGGGACAGGGAACACTGAAGCTTTCTTT
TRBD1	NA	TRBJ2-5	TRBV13	CASSQKTGAARETQYF	TGTGCCAGCAGCCAAAAAACAGGGGCGGCGCGGGAGACCCAGTACTTC
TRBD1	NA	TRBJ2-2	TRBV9	CASSARTGAKLFF	TGTGCCAGCAGCGCCCGGACAGGGGCGAAGCTGTTTTTT
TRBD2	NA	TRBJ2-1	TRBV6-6	CASTSGGTYNEQFF	TGTGCCAGCACATCGGGGGGTACCTACAATGAGCAGTTCTTC
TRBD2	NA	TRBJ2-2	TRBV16	CASSQAGETGELFF	TGTGCCAGCAGCCAAGCGGGGGAAACCGGGGAGCTGTTTTTT
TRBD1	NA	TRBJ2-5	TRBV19	CASSGTGGTQYF	TGTGCCAGCTCCGGGACAGGGGGGACCCAGTACTTC